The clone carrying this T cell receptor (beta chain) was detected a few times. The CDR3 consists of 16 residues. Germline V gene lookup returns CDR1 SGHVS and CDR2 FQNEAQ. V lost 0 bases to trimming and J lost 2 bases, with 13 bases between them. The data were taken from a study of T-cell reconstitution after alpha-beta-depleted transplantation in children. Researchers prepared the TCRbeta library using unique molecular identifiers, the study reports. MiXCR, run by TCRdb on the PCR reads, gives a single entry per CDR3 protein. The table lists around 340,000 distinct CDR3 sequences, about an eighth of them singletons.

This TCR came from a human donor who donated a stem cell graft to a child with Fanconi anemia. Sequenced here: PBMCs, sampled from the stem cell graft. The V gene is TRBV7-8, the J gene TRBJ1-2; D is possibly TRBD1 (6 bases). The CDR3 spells CASSLALRGANYGYTF. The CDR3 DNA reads TGTGCCAGCAGCTTAGCGCTTAGGGGGGCGAACTATGGCTACACCTTC. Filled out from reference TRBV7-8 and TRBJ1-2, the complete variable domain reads GAGVSQSPRYKVAKRGQDVALRCDPISGHVSLFWYQQALGQGPEFLTYFQNEAQLDKSGLPSDRFFAERPEGSVSTLKIQRTQQEDSAVYLCASSLALRGANYGYTFGSGTRLTVV.